This is a list of T cell receptor beta chains from one sample in a study of blood T cell repertoires in COVID-19. Profiled with immunoSEQ multiplex PCR; TCRdb holds only in-frame clones, not every one. This repertoire shows 300,000 to 450,000 clones, over 75% found once; its top ten account for around 1.9%. Source material: PBMCs or T cells enriched from blood (not recorded which). These receptors all come from a man aged 35 to 55 in a cohort exposed to, infected with or recovered from COVID-19 (not recorded which). The CDR3 runs from the conserved cysteine through the conserved F or W. D genes are given only for firm matches. Clone size, where shown, is once, few, many, or a class for clones that have expanded.

abundance,d_gene,v_gene,j_gene,CDR3nt,CDR3aa
few,TRBD1,TRBV11-1,TRBJ1-4,TGTGCCAGCAGCTCCGGGACAGGGCGTGAAAAACTGTTTTTT,CASSSGTGREKLFF
once,.,TRBV27,TRBJ2-7,TGTGCCAGCAGTTGGGGCCCGCACTACGAGCAGTACTTC,CASSWGPHYEQYF
few,.,TRBV27,TRBJ1-2,TGTGCCAGCAGGAGGGGGACAACGAGGGAAGGTGGCTACACCTTC,CASRRGTTREGGYTF
.,TRBD2,TRBV10-3,TRBJ2-2,TGTGCCATCAGTGAGCGCGGGGGGACCGGGGAGCTGTTTTTT,CAISERGGTGELFF
.,TRBD2,TRBV10-1,TRBJ2-7,TGCGCCAGCACCCTAAGGACTAGCGGGAGTTGGTACGAGCAGTACTTC,CASTLRTSGSWYEQYF
.,.,TRBV7-9,TRBJ2-1,TGTGCCAGCAGATCGAGCGCTTACAATGAGCAGTTCTTC,CASRSSAYNEQFF
.,TRBD1,TRBV7-9,TRBJ1-6,TGTGCCAGCAGCCCCTCGACAGGGGGTTCATCACCCCTCCACTTT,CASSPSTGGSSPLHF
.,TRBD1,TRBV2,TRBJ1-3,TGTGCCAGCAGTGAGGACAGGGCCTATATTGGAAACACCATATATTTT,CASSEDRAYIGNTIYF
.,TRBD2,TRBV10-3,TRBJ2-1,TGTGCCATCCTAGCGGGACCCTACAATGAGCAGTTCTTC,CAILAGPYNEQFF
.,TRBD1,TRBV2,TRBJ1-5,TGTGCCAGCAGATCGACAGGGGGCGACGGCAATCAGCCCCAGCATTTT,CASRSTGGDGNQPQHF
.,.,TRBV7-9,TRBJ2-2,TGTGCCAGCAGCTTCCCCGGTCGCGGGGAGCTGTTTTTT,CASSFPGRGELFF